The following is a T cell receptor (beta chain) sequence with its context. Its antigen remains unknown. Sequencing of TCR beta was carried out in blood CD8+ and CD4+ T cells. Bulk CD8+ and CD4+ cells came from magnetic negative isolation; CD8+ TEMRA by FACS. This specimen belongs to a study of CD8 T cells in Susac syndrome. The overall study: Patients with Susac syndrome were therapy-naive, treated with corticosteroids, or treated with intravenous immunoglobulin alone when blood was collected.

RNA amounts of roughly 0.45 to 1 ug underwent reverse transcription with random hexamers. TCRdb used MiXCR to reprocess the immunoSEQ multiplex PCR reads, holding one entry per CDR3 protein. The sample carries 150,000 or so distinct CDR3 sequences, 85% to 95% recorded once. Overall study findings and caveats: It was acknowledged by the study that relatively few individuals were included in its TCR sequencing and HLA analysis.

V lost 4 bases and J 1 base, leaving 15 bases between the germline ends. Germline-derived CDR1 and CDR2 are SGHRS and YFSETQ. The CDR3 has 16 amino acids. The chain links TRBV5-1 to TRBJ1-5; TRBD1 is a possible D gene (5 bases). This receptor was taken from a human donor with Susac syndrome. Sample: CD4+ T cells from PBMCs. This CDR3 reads CASSAGGDYSNQPQHF. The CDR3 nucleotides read TGCGCCAGCAGCGCCGGGGGGGACTACAGCAATCAGCCCCAGCATTTT. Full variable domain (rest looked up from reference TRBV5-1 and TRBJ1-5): KAGVTQTPRYLIKTRGQQVTLSCSPISGHRSVSWYQQTPGQGLQFLFEYFSETQRNKGNFPGRFSGRQFSNSRSEMNVSTLELGDSALYLCASSAGGDYSNQPQHFGDGTRLSIL.